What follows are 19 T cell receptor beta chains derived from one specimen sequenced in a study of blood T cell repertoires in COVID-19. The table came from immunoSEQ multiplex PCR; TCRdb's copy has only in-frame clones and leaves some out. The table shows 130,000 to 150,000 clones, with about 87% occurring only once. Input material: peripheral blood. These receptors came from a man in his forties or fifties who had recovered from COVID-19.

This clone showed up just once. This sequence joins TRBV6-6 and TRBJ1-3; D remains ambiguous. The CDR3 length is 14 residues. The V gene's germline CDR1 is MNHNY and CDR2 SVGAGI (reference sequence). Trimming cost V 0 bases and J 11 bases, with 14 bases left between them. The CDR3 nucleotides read TGTGCCAGCAGTTACTCGTCCCTCCCCCAGTCCATATATTTT. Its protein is CASSYSSLPQSIYF.

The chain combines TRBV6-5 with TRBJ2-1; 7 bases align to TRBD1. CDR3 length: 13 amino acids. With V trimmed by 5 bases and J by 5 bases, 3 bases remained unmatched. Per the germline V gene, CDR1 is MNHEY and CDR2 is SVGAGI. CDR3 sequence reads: CASSRDSHNEQFF. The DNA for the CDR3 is TGTGCCAGCAGTCGGGACAGCCACAATGAGCAGTTCTTC.

CDR3: CASSEERGQEGEKLFF. CDR3 DNA sequence: TGTGCCAGTAGTGAGGAAAGGGGCCAGGAGGGGGAAAAACTGTTTTTT. This chain links TRBV19 with TRBJ1-4; D is possibly TRBD1 (5 bases). V was pared by 5 bases and J by 8 bases, with 21 bases between. Per the germline V gene, CDR1 is LNHDA and CDR2 is SQIVND (reference sequence). The length of the CDR3 is 16 residues.

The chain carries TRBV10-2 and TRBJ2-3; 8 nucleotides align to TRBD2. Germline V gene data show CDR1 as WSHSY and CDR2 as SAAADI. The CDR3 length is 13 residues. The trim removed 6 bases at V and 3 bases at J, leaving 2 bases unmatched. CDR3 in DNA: TGCGCCAGCAGGACGGGGGGGACAGATACGCAGTATTTT. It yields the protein CASRTGGTDTQYF.

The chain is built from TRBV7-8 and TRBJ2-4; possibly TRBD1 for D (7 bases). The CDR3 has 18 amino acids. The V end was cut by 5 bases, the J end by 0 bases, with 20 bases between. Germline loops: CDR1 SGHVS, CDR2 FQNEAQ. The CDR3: CASSPSGGTAIAKNIQYF. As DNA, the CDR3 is TGTGCCAGCAGCCCGAGCGGCGGGACAGCCATAGCCAAAAACATTCAGTACTTC. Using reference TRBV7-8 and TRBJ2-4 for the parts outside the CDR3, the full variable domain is GAGVSQSPRYKVAKRGQDVALRCDPISGHVSLFWYQQALGQGPEFLTYFQNEAQLDKSGLPSDRFFAERPEGSVSTLKIQRTQQEDSAVYLCASSPSGGTAIAKNIQYFGAGTRLSVL.

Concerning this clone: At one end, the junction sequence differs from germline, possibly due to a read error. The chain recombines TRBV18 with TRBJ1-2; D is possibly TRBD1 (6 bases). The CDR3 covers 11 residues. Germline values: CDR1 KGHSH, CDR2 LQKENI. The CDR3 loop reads CASSGEDSSIF. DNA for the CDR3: TGTGCCAGCTCAGGAGAGGACAGTTCAATCTTC.

The CDR3 is CASSQDVSADRKQFF. The CDR3 bases are TGTGCCAGCAGCCAAGACGTTTCGGCAGACAGGAAGCAGTTCTTC. V gene TRBV14 combines with J gene TRBJ2-1, with TRBD1 as a possible D gene (6 bases). The ends were cut back, 0 bases at V and 11 bases at J, with 17 bases in the middle. Germline loops: CDR1 SGHDN, CDR2 FVKESK. There are 15 residues in the CDR3.

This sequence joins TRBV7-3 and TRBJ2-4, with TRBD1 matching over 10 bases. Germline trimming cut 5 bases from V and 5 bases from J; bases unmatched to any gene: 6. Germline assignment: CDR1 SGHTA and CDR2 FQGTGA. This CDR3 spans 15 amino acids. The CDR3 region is CASSVTGTGENIQYF. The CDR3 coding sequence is TGTGCCAGCAGCGTCACCGGGACAGGGGAAAACATTCAGTACTTC.

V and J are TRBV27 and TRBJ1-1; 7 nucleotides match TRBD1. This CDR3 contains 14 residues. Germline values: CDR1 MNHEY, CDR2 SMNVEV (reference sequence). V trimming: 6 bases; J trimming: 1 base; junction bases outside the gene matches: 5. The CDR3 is CASSPGTANTEAFF. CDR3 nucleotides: TGTGCCAGCAGCCCCGGGACAGCGAACACTGAAGCTTTCTTT.

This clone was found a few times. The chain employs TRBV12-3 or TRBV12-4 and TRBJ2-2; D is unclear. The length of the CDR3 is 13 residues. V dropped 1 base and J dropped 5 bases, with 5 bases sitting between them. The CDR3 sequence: CASSLDLTGELFF. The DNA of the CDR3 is TGTGCCAGCAGTTTAGACTTAACCGGGGAGCTGTTTTTT.

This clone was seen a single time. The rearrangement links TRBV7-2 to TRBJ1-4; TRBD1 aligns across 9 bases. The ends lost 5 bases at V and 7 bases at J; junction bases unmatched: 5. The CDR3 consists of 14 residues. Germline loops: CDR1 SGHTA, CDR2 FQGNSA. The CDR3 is CASSPTGGSEKLFF. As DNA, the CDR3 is TGTGCCAGCAGCCCGACAGGGGGTTCTGAAAAACTGTTTTTT. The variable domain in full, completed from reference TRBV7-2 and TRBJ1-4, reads GAGVSQSPSNKVTEKGKDVELRCDPISGHTALYWYRQSLGQGLEFLIYFQGNSAPDKSGLPSDRFSAERTGGSVSTLTIQRTQQEDSAVYLCASSPTGGSEKLFFGSGTQLSVL.

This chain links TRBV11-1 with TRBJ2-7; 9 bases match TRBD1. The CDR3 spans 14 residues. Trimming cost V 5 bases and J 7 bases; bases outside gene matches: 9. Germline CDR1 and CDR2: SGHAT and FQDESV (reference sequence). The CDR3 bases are TGTGCCAGCAGCATGAGGGACAGGGAAGGGGAGCAGTACTTC. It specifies CASSMRDREGEQYF.

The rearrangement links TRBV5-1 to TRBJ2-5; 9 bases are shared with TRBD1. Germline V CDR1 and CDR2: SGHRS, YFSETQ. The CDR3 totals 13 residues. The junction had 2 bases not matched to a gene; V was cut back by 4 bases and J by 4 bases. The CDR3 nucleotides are TGCGCCAGCAGCCAACAGGGGGCAGAGACCCAGTACTTC. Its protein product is CASSQQGAETQYF.

CDR3 nucleotide sequence: TGTGCCAGCAGCTTACCCGGGGGGACGGATACCTACGAGCAGTACTTC. This codes for CASSLPGGTDTYEQYF. V is TRBV7-9 and J is TRBJ2-7; 7 bases line up with TRBD2. This CDR3 spans 16 amino acids. J was trimmed by 2 bases and V by 2 bases; bases with no gene match: 9. Looked up from germline, CDR1 is SEHNR and CDR2 is FQNEAQ (reference sequence).

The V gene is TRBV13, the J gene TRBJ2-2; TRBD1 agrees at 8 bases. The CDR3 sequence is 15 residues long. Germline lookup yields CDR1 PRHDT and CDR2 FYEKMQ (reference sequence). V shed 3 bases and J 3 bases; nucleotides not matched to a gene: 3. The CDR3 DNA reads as TGTGCCAGCAGCTTGGACAGGGAGGACACCGGGGAGCTGTTTTTT. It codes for CASSLDREDTGELFF.

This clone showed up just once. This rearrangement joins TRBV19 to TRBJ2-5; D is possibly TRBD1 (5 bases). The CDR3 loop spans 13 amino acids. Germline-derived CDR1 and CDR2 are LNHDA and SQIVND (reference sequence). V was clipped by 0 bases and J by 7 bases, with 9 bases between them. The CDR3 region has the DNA TGTGCCAGTAGTATAGATCGCCAGGGGACCCAGTACTTC. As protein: CASSIDRQGTQYF.

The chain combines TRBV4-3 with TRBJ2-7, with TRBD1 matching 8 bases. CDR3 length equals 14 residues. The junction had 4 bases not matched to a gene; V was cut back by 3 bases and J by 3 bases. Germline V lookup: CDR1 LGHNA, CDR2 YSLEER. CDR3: CASSQAGGLYEQYF. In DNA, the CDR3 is TGCGCCAGCAGCCAGGCAGGGGGCCTCTACGAGCAGTACTTC.

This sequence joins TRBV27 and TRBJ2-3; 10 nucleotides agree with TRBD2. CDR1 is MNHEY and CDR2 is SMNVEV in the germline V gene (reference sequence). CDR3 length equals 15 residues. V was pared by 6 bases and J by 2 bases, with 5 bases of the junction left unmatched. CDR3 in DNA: TGTGCCAGCAGCCGACTAGCGGGTCCCACAGATACGCAGTATTTT. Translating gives CASSRLAGPTDTQYF.

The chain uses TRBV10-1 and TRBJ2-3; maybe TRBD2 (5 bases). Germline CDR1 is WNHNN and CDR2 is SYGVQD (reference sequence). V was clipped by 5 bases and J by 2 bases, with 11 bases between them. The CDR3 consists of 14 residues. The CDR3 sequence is CASSSGGFTDTQYF. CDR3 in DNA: TGCGCCAGCAGTAGCGGTGGGTTCACAGATACGCAGTATTTT.